The next 19 T cell receptor beta chains were all read from a single sample in a study of blood T cell repertoires in COVID-19. The data were produced by immunoSEQ multiplex PCR, yet TCRdb's version contains in-frame clones alone and is incomplete. The sample holds a few hundred thousand clones, about 89% seen once. Material: peripheral blood. The receptor set was obtained from an older woman with acute or convalescent COVID-19.

V is TRBV5-1 and J is TRBJ2-7; 7 nucleotides align to TRBD2. The length of the CDR3 is 19 residues. Losses at the gene ends were 0 bases for V and 1 base for J; bases not matched to a gene: 16. CDR1 and CDR2 from the germline V gene are SGHRS and YFSETQ. The CDR3 region is CASSLDFAGVGSRSYEQYF. The CDR3 DNA is TGCGCCAGCAGCTTGGATTTCGCGGGGGTGGGGTCCAGGTCCTACGAGCAGTACTTC.

The V call is TRBV5-4, the J call TRBJ2-2, with 8 bases lining up with TRBD2. The ends lost 1 base at V and 4 bases at J; junction bases unmatched: 6. The CDR3 runs to 16 residues. Germline CDR1 and CDR2: SGHNT and YYREEE (reference sequence). CDR3 in DNA: TGTGCCAGCAGCTTGCCATTAGCGGGAACCACCGGGGAGCTGTTTTTT. Translating it yields CASSLPLAGTTGELFF. The entire variable domain, with the rest obtained from reference TRBV5-4 and TRBJ2-2, is as follows: ETGVTQSPTHLIKTRGQQVTLRCSSQSGHNTVSWYQQALGQGPQFIFQYYREEENGRGNFPPRFSGLQFPNYSSELNVNALELDDSALYLCASSLPLAGTTGELFFGEGSRLTVL.

The chain combines TRBV29-1 with TRBJ1-2; tentatively, D is TRBD1 (6 bases). V was shortened by 4 bases and J by 6 bases, with 12 bases between the two germline ends. The CDR3 has 12 residues. The V gene's germline CDR1 is SQVTM and CDR2 ANQGSEA. The CDR3 spells CSVGGQRDGYTF. The DNA for the CDR3 is TGCAGCGTTGGAGGACAGAGGGATGGCTACACCTTC.

This sequence joins TRBV7-3 and TRBJ2-3; D remains ambiguous. The germline V gene has CDR1 SGHTA and CDR2 FQGTGA. The CDR3 is 13 residues long. Deletions cut 1 base from V and 5 bases from J, with 7 bases between. CDR3 DNA sequence: TGTGCCAGCAGCTTAAGAAGAGGAGATACGCAGTATTTT. As protein: CASSLRRGDTQYF. Combining the CDR3 with reference TRBV7-3 and TRBJ2-3 gives the whole variable domain GAGVSQTPSNKVTEKGKYVELRCDPISGHTALYWYRQSLGQGPEFLIYFQGTGAADDSGLPNDRFFAVRPEGSVSTLKIQRTERGDSAVYLCASSLRRGDTQYFGPGTRLTVL.

The chain is built from TRBV6-1 and TRBJ2-3, with 7 bases lining up with TRBD1. Germline CDR1 and CDR2: MNHNS and SASEGT. After removal of 4 bases from V and 2 bases from J, the junction contained 12 bases not matched to a gene. The CDR3 contains 17 residues. The CDR3 spells CASSARSGQLNTDTQYF. The DNA for the CDR3 is TGTGCCAGCAGTGCCCGGTCGGGACAGCTCAACACAGATACGCAGTATTTT.

The V gene is TRBV15, the J gene TRBJ2-1; unclear D gene. Trimming took 5 bases from V and 3 from J, leaving 11 bases between them. The CDR3 runs to 14 residues. Germline CDR1 is LNHNV and CDR2 is YYDKDF (reference sequence). Written as DNA, the CDR3 is TGTGCCACCAGCCTTTTAGCAGTCTACAATGAGCAGTTCTTC. Amino acid sequence: CATSLLAVYNEQFF.

The rearrangement links TRBV28 to TRBJ1-4; 9 bases align to TRBD1. The CDR3 is 12 residues long. In germline, CDR1 is MDHEN, CDR2 SYDVKM. V lost 8 bases, J lost 5 bases, and 0 bases stayed unmatched. CDR3: CASGQGNEKLFF. The CDR3 nucleotides are TGTGCCAGCGGACAGGGGAATGAAAAACTGTTTTTT.

The rearrangement joins TRBV7-6 to TRBJ2-1, with TRBD2 matching 7 bases. The length of the CDR3 is 16 residues. The germline V gene encodes CDR1 SGHVS and CDR2 FNYEAQ. V lost 4 bases to trimming and J lost 1 base; unmatched junction nucleotides: 7. The CDR3 region is CASSSLLAKSYNEQFF. Here the CDR3 DNA reads TGTGCCAGCAGCTCCCTACTAGCGAAATCCTACAATGAGCAGTTCTTC. Complete variable domain (other parts from reference TRBV7-6 and TRBJ2-1): GAGVSQSPRYKVTKRGQDVALRCDPISGHVSLYWYRQALGQGPEFLTYFNYEAQQDKSGLPNDRFSAERPEGSISTLTIQRTEQRDSAMYRCASSSLLAKSYNEQFFGPGTRLTVL.

The gene calls are TRBV9 and TRBJ1-3; a weak D match, TRBD1 (6 bases). The CDR3 runs to 15 residues. The V gene lost 0 bases and the J gene lost 6 bases, with 13 bases spanning the gap. Germline V gives CDR1 SGDLS, CDR2 YYNGEE. The CDR3 spells CASSVAGTKENTIYF. CDR3 nucleotide sequence: TGTGCCAGCAGCGTAGCCGGGACAAAAGAAAACACCATATATTTT.

The chain has TRBV5-3 and TRBJ2-7; D perhaps matches TRBD2 (7 bases). TRBV5-3 has ORF status, its function being uncertain. V was cut by 2 bases and J by 0 bases, with 33 bases left in between. The CDR3 has 22 amino acids. CDR3 loop: CARSLPTGTSKNRRGGSYEQYF. For the CDR3, the DNA is TGTGCCAGAAGCTTACCCACCGGGACCTCTAAAAATAGAAGGGGGGGCTCCTACGAGCAGTACTTC.

The chain has TRBV19 and TRBJ1-4; a weak D match, TRBD1 (5 bases). The CDR3 is 14 residues long. Trimming pared 10 bases from V and 0 bases from J, leaving 12 bases between. Looked up from germline, CDR1 is LNHDA and CDR2 is SQIVND (reference sequence). DNA of the CDR3: TGTGCCACCCAACAGGCTGCAACTAATGAAAAACTGTTTTTT. Encoded protein: CATQQAATNEKLFF.

V usage is TRBV19 and J usage is TRBJ1-1; D ambiguous. In germline, CDR1 is LNHDA, CDR2 SQIVND (reference sequence). The length of the CDR3 is 14 residues. V gave up 0 bases and J gave up 1 base, with 6 bases separating them. This CDR3 reads CASSIDPRNTEAFF. The CDR3 nucleotides read TGTGCCAGTAGTATAGATCCGAGGAACACTGAAGCTTTCTTT.

The rearrangement uses TRBV13 and TRBJ2-3; TRBD2 matches at 8 bases. The CDR3 spans 17 residues. Losses at the gene ends were 1 base for V and 3 bases for J; bases not matched to a gene: 9. Germline V gene data show CDR1 as PRHDT and CDR2 as FYEKMQ (reference sequence). This CDR3 is CASSLEEGSGVTDTQYF. In nucleotides, the CDR3 is TGTGCCAGCAGCTTAGAAGAGGGTAGCGGGGTAACAGATACGCAGTATTTT.

This clone occurred once. V gene TRBV7-3 combines with J gene TRBJ2-1; TRBD2 matches at 11 bases. The germline CDR1 and CDR2 sequences are SGHTA and FQGTGA. The CDR3 covers 18 residues. The V gene end was trimmed by 1 base and the J gene end by 2 bases; junction bases not matched to a gene: 7. The CDR3 is CASSLRVTSGSTYNEQFF. The DNA of the CDR3 is TGTGCCAGCAGCTTAAGGGTTACTAGCGGGAGTACCTACAATGAGCAGTTCTTC.

This clone was detected many times. The chain joins TRBV9 to TRBJ1-1; D is ambiguous. The ends were cut back, 0 bases at V and 6 bases at J, with 9 bases in the middle. Germline CDR1 SGDLS, CDR2 YYNGEE. The CDR3 extends over 13 amino acids. CDR3 loop: CASSVDDMPEAFF. CDR3 sequence (DNA): TGTGCCAGCAGCGTAGATGACATGCCTGAAGCTTTCTTT.

The CDR3 DNA reads TGTGCCAGCAGCTTAGAGGTCGGGGGGGCAGATACGCAGTATTTT. Protein sequence: CASSLEVGGADTQYF. This sequence joins TRBV7-2 and TRBJ2-3, with 8 bases fitting TRBD2. V was clipped by 1 base and J by 4 bases; unmatched bases: 4. The CDR3 has 15 amino acids. Looked up from germline, CDR1 is SGHTA and CDR2 is FQGNSA.

The chain is built from TRBV6-2 or TRBV6-3 and TRBJ1-5, with 12 bases lining up with TRBD1. The germline V gene has CDR1 MNHEY and CDR2 SVGEGT. The CDR3 has 19 residues. V shed 2 bases and J 1 base; nucleotides not matched to a gene: 9. Written as DNA, the CDR3 is TGTGCCAGCAGTTACCCCCGGGACAGGGGGCGCCGAAGCAATCAGCCCCAGCATTTT. The encoded protein is CASSYPRDRGRRSNQPQHF.

CDR3 sequence reads: CASRDRGEDEQYF. The CDR3 DNA reads as TGCGCCAGCAGGGACAGGGGGGAAGACGAGCAGTACTTC. The V and J genes are TRBV5-1 and TRBJ2-7; 10 bases are shared with TRBD1. J lost 5 bases, V lost 5 bases, and 4 bases had no gene match. Germline values: CDR1 SGHRS, CDR2 YFSETQ. The CDR3 has 13 residues.

The CDR3 DNA reads TGTGCCAGCAGTAGACTAGCGGGGGGCTACAATGAGCAGTTCTTC. Amino acid sequence: CASSRLAGGYNEQFF. V is TRBV6-2 or TRBV6-3 and J is TRBJ2-1, with 13 bases aligning to TRBD2. V was clipped by 5 bases and J by 3 bases; unmatched bases: 1. Germline CDR1 and CDR2: MNHEY and SVGEGT. The CDR3 is made up of 15 amino acids.